This T cell receptor (beta chain) was documented in a study of metastatic and nonmetastatic thyroid tumors. Until they underwent thyroid surgery, no patient had received any treatment. Germline V lookup: CDR1 SGHRS, CDR2 YFSETQ. The V gene end was trimmed by 5 bases and the J gene end by 9 bases; junction bases not matched to a gene: 9. This CDR3 is built from 15 residues. Per the study methods: Variation in CDR3 across clinicopathological groups served as the basis for constructing a distant-metastasis classifier in papillary thyroid cancer. MiXCR re-clonotyped the PCR reads for TCRdb. The V and J calls follow TCRdb's processing rather than the paper's. Seen here are roughly 20,000 clones, more than 30% observed once, and the top ten hold more than 20%. As to this clone: Its antigen is unidentified.

General study findings and limits: Reports indicated that malignant thyroid tumors showed significantly higher TCR beta diversity than benign nodules did, in blood and tumor.

The specimen sequenced was tumor tissue. This chain joins TRBV5-1 and TRBJ1-6, with 9 bases identical to TRBD1. The clonotype comes from a female donor with papillary thyroid cancer or a benign thyroid nodule (not recorded which). Some clones in this sample may be carry-over from other donors' samples. The CDR3 DNA reads TGCGCCAGCAGATCGTCGGGACAGGGAGGTTCACCCCTCCACTTT. Amino acids: CASRSSGQGGSPLHF.